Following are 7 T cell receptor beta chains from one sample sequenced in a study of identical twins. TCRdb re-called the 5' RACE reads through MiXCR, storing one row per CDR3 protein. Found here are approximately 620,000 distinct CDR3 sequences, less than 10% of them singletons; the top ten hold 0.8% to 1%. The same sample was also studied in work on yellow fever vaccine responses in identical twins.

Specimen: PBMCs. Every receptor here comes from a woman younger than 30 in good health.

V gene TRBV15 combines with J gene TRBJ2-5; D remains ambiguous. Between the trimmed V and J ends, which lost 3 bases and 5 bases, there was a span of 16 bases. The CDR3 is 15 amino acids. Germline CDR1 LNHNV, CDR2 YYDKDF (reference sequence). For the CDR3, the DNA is TGTGCCACCAGCAGTCGTACGGGTCGTACGGAGACCCAGTACTTC. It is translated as CATSSRTGRTETQYF.

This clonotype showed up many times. In nucleotides, the CDR3 is TGTGCCAGCAGCTCCGGGACTGGTGAGACCCAGTACTTC. It codes for CASSSGTGETQYF. The chain recombines TRBV2 with TRBJ2-5, with D perhaps TRBD2 (6 bases). V lost 6 bases and J lost 5, with 13 bases in between. The CDR3 has 13 amino acids. Germline CDR1 is SNHLY and CDR2 is FYNNEI.

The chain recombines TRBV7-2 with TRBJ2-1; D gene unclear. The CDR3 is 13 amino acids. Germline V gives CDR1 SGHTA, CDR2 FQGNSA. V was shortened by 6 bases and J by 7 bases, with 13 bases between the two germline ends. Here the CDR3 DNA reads TGTGCCAGCAGTTATCCTGGGGATAATGAGCAGTTCTTC. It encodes CASSYPGDNEQFF.

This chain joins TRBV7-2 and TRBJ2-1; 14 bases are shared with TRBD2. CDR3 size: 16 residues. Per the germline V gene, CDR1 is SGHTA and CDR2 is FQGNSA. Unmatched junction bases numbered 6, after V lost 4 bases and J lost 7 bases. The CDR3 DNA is TGTGCCAGCAGCTCCGGGACTAGCGGGAGTAGGAATGAGCAGTTCTTC. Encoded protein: CASSSGTSGSRNEQFF.

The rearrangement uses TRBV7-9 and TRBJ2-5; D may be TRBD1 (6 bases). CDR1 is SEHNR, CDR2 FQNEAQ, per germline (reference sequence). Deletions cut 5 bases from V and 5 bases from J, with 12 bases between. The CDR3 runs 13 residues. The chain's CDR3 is CASSKQGWETQYF. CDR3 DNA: TGTGCCAGCAGCAAACAGGGATGGGAGACCCAGTACTTC. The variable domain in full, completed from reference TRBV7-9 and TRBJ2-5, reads DTGVSQNPRHKITKRGQNVTFRCDPISEHNRLYWYRQTLGQGPEFLTYFQNEAQLEKSRLLSDRFSAERPKGSFSTLEIQRTEQGDSAMYLCASSKQGWETQYFGPGTRLLVL.

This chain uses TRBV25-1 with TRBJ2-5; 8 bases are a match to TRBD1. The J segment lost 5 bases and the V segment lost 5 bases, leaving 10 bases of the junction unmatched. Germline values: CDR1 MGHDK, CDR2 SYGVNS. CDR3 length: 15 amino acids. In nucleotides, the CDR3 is TGTGCCAGCAGTCCCCGGACAGGGAATGGGGAGACCCAGTACTTC. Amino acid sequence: CASSPRTGNGETQYF.

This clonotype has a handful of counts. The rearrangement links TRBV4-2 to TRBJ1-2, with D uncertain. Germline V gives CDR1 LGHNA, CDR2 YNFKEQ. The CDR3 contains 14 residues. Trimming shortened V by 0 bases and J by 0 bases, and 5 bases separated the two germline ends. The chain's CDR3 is CASSQETSNYGYTF. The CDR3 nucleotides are TGTGCCAGCAGCCAAGAAACCTCTAACTATGGCTACACCTTC.